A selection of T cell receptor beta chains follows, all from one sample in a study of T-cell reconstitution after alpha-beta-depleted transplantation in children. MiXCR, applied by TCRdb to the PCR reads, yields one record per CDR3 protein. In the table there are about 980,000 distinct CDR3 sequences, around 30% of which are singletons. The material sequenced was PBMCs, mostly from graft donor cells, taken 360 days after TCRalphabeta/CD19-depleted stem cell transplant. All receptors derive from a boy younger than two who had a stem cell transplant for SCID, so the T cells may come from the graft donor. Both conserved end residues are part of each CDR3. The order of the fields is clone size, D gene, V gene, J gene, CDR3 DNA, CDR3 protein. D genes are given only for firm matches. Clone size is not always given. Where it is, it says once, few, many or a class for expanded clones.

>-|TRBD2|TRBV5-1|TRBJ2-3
TGCGCCAGCAGCTTGGAGTCGGGGGGGCCTCATACGCAGTATTTT
CASSLESGGPHTQYF
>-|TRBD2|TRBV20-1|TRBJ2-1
TGCAGTGCAATATCTAGCGGGGGTGGGAGCTCCTACAATGAGCAGTTCTTC
CSAISSGGGSSYNEQFF
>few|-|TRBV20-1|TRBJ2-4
TGCAGTGCCGGCTTCGGTGGGGTTGGCAAAAACATTCAGTACTTC
CSAGFGGVGKNIQYF
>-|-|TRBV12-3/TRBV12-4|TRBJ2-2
TGTGCCAGCAGTTTTCAGGGGTTGAACACCGGGGAGCTGTTTTTT
CASSFQGLNTGELFF
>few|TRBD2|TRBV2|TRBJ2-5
TGTGCCAGCAGTCGTCGTTCCTCGGGACTAGCGGGGGAGACCCAGTACTTC
CASSRRSSGLAGETQYF
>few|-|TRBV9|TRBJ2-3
TGTGCCAGCAGCGTAGATCAAGATACGCAGTATTTT
CASSVDQDTQYF
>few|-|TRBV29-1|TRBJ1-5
TGCAGCGTGTGGGACGGAAATAGCAATCAGCCCCAGCATTTT
CSVWDGNSNQPQHF
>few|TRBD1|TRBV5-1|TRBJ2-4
TGCGCCAGCAGCTTGGCCTACAGGGGGGCCTCCAAAAACATTCAGTACTTC
CASSLAYRGASKNIQYF
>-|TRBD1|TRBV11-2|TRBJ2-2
TGTGCCAGCAGCTACCCGAGGACAGGGTCAATCACCGGGGAGCTGTTTTTT
CASSYPRTGSITGELFF
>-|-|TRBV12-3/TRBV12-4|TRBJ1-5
TGTGCCAGCAGTCCGGAGGTAGGAGCACTTGGGCAGCCCCAGCATTTT
CASSPEVGALGQPQHF